The rows below give T cell receptor beta chains drawn from one sample of a study of T cells after yellow fever vaccination. Each CDR3 protein is one row after TCRdb ran MiXCR on the 5' RACE reads. The sample comprises around 310,000 distinct CDR3 sequences, around 3.9% of which are singletons, and 20% to 30% rests with the top ten. Source: PBMCs, taken on the day of the yellow fever booster vaccination. These receptors came from a man aged 18 to 30 who received the YFV17D yellow fever vaccine. Each CDR3 is given with its conserved first and last residue. Fields, in order: clone size, CDR3 length, V gene, J gene, D gene, CDR3 protein, CDR3 DNA. A D gene is named only where the DNA matches it firmly. Not all rows give a size; the values are once, few, many and, for expanded clones, a class.

clone_size: NA; cdr3_length: 13; v_call: TRBV18; j_call: TRBJ1-5; d_call: NA; cdr3_aa: CASSPGFNQPQHF; cdr3_nt: TGTGCCAGCTCACCAGGGTTCAATCAGCCCCAGCATTTT
clone_size: NA; cdr3_length: 14; v_call: TRBV5-6; j_call: TRBJ2-2; d_call: NA; cdr3_aa: CASSLVVVTGELFF; cdr3_nt: TGTGCCAGCAGCTTGGTAGTCGTCACCGGGGAGCTGTTTTTT
clone_size: many; cdr3_length: 15; v_call: TRBV6-5; j_call: TRBJ1-1; d_call: NA; cdr3_aa: CASSYGLWGDTEAFF; cdr3_nt: TGTGCCAGCAGTTACGGGCTCTGGGGGGACACTGAAGCTTTCTTT
clone_size: many; cdr3_length: 15; v_call: TRBV20-1; j_call: TRBJ1-5; d_call: TRBD1; cdr3_aa: CSAAKPGQGRQPQHF; cdr3_nt: TGCAGTGCTGCGAAGCCGGGACAGGGAAGGCAGCCCCAGCATTTT
clone_size: NA; cdr3_length: 14; v_call: TRBV19; j_call: TRBJ2-1; d_call: NA; cdr3_aa: CASSSRDGYNEQFF; cdr3_nt: TGTGCCAGTAGCTCCCGGGACGGCTACAATGAGCAGTTCTTC
clone_size: few; cdr3_length: 12; v_call: TRBV20-1; j_call: TRBJ1-5; d_call: NA; cdr3_aa: CSAQGLGQPQHF; cdr3_nt: TGCAGTGCACAAGGGTTGGGTCAGCCCCAGCATTTT
clone_size: NA; cdr3_length: 16; v_call: TRBV28; j_call: TRBJ2-3; d_call: TRBD1; cdr3_aa: CASSVRDRRYTDTQYF; cdr3_nt: TGTGCCAGCAGTGTCCGGGACAGGCGTTACACAGATACGCAGTATTTT
clone_size: few; cdr3_length: 15; v_call: TRBV2; j_call: TRBJ1-3; d_call: NA; cdr3_aa: CASRDHTYPGNTIYF; cdr3_nt: TGTGCCAGCAGGGACCACACTTACCCTGGAAACACCATATATTTT
clone_size: many; cdr3_length: 16; v_call: TRBV6-6; j_call: TRBJ1-4; d_call: NA; cdr3_aa: CASSYNGRGASEKLFF; cdr3_nt: TGTGCCAGCAGTTACAACGGTAGGGGGGCGAGTGAAAAACTGTTTTTT
clone_size: many; cdr3_length: 15; v_call: TRBV18; j_call: TRBJ1-2; d_call: TRBD1; cdr3_aa: CASSPFGQGIYGYTF; cdr3_nt: TGTGCCAGCTCACCTTTCGGACAGGGGATCTATGGCTACACCTTC
clone_size: many; cdr3_length: 15; v_call: TRBV10-3; j_call: TRBJ2-1; d_call: TRBD2; cdr3_aa: CAISEPTGTSEDQFF; cdr3_nt: TGTGCCATCAGTGAACCCACCGGGACTAGCGAGGATCAGTTCTTC
clone_size: NA; cdr3_length: 14; v_call: TRBV4-3; j_call: TRBJ1-1; d_call: TRBD1; cdr3_aa: CASSPKRQGIEAFF; cdr3_nt: TGCGCCAGCAGCCCAAAACGACAGGGGATTGAAGCTTTCTTT
clone_size: many; cdr3_length: 18; v_call: TRBV6-6; j_call: TRBJ2-5; d_call: NA; cdr3_aa: CASSYWAGPSPNQETQYF; cdr3_nt: TGTGCCAGCAGTTACTGGGCAGGGCCTTCACCAAACCAAGAGACCCAGTACTTC
clone_size: NA; cdr3_length: 13; v_call: TRBV18; j_call: TRBJ2-1; d_call: TRBD1; cdr3_aa: CASSPRDRGEQFF; cdr3_nt: TGTGCCAGCTCACCACGCGACAGGGGTGAGCAGTTCTTC
clone_size: NA; cdr3_length: 16; v_call: TRBV9; j_call: TRBJ2-5; d_call: NA; cdr3_aa: CASSHRDTRHQETQYF; cdr3_nt: TGTGCCAGCAGTCACCGGGACACCCGACACCAAGAGACCCAGTACTTC
clone_size: few; cdr3_length: 15; v_call: TRBV27; j_call: TRBJ1-4; d_call: NA; cdr3_aa: CASIGRVATNEKLFF; cdr3_nt: TGTGCCAGCATTGGGCGGGTGGCCACTAATGAAAAACTGTTTTTT
clone_size: NA; cdr3_length: 10; v_call: TRBV29-1; j_call: TRBJ2-5; d_call: NA; cdr3_aa: CSVGGETQYF; cdr3_nt: TGCAGCGTTGGGGGAGAGACCCAGTACTTC
clone_size: few; cdr3_length: 15; v_call: TRBV5-1; j_call: TRBJ1-3; d_call: NA; cdr3_aa: CASSLQASWGNTIYF; cdr3_nt: TGCGCCAGCAGCTTGCAGGCCTCGTGGGGAAACACCATATATTTT
clone_size: many; cdr3_length: 16; v_call: TRBV4-1; j_call: TRBJ2-1; d_call: TRBD2; cdr3_aa: CASSQDESGTYNEQFF; cdr3_nt: TGCGCCAGCAGCCAAGACGAGAGCGGGACCTACAATGAGCAGTTCTTC
clone_size: few; cdr3_length: 14; v_call: TRBV5-1; j_call: TRBJ1-1; d_call: NA; cdr3_aa: CASGENFADTEAFF; cdr3_nt: TGCGCCAGCGGGGAGAACTTCGCGGACACTGAAGCTTTCTTT
clone_size: NA; cdr3_length: 14; v_call: TRBV4-3; j_call: TRBJ1-5; d_call: NA; cdr3_aa: CASSPGAPNQPQHF; cdr3_nt: TGCGCCAGCAGCCCAGGGGCCCCTAATCAGCCCCAGCATTTT
clone_size: many; cdr3_length: 16; v_call: TRBV27; j_call: TRBJ1-1; d_call: TRBD1; cdr3_aa: CASSSASGQMNTEAFF; cdr3_nt: TGTGCCAGCAGTTCCGCTTCGGGACAGATGAACACTGAAGCTTTCTTT
clone_size: few; cdr3_length: 16; v_call: TRBV29-1; j_call: TRBJ2-3; d_call: TRBD1; cdr3_aa: CSVAQDRGGRTDTQYF; cdr3_nt: TGCAGCGTGGCTCAAGACAGGGGGGGACGCACAGATACGCAGTATTTT
clone_size: many; cdr3_length: 13; v_call: TRBV12-3/TRBV12-4; j_call: TRBJ2-7; d_call: TRBD2; cdr3_aa: CASRQPGLGEQYF; cdr3_nt: TGTGCCAGCAGACAACCGGGACTAGGCGAGCAGTACTTC
clone_size: many; cdr3_length: 14; v_call: TRBV5-1; j_call: TRBJ2-2; d_call: NA; cdr3_aa: CASSRDGNTGELFF; cdr3_nt: TGCGCCAGCAGCCGGGACGGTAACACCGGGGAGCTGTTTTTT
clone_size: many; cdr3_length: 13; v_call: TRBV20-1; j_call: TRBJ2-6; d_call: NA; cdr3_aa: CSASTPGSNVLTF; cdr3_nt: TGCAGTGCTTCTACTCCGGGGAGTAACGTCCTGACTTTC
clone_size: many; cdr3_length: 12; v_call: TRBV6-5; j_call: TRBJ2-3; d_call: NA; cdr3_aa: CASSPGRDTQYF; cdr3_nt: TGTGCCAGCAGTCCGGGGAGGGATACGCAGTATTTT
clone_size: few; cdr3_length: 14; v_call: TRBV20-1; j_call: TRBJ1-2; d_call: TRBD1; cdr3_aa: CSAMLYTGGSGYTF; cdr3_nt: TGCAGTGCTATGCTTTACACAGGGGGTTCTGGCTACACCTTC
clone_size: many; cdr3_length: 13; v_call: TRBV7-9; j_call: TRBJ2-3; d_call: NA; cdr3_aa: CASSPRLGDTQYF; cdr3_nt: TGTGCCAGCAGCCCTCGGCTGGGTGATACGCAGTATTTT
clone_size: NA; cdr3_length: 15; v_call: TRBV4-3; j_call: TRBJ1-1; d_call: NA; cdr3_aa: CASSQVWQGNTEAFF; cdr3_nt: TGCGCCAGCAGCCAAGTCTGGCAGGGAAACACTGAAGCTTTCTTT
clone_size: many; cdr3_length: 13; v_call: TRBV20-1; j_call: TRBJ1-4; d_call: TRBD1; cdr3_aa: CSAYGQGPEKLFF; cdr3_nt: TGCAGTGCTTATGGACAGGGACCAGAAAAACTGTTTTTT
clone_size: NA; cdr3_length: 16; v_call: TRBV4-3; j_call: TRBJ1-1; d_call: NA; cdr3_aa: CASSQVRPFPMAEAFF; cdr3_nt: TGCGCCAGCAGCCAAGTCCGCCCGTTTCCCATGGCTGAAGCTTTCTTT
clone_size: many; cdr3_length: 12; v_call: TRBV25-1; j_call: TRBJ2-1; d_call: NA; cdr3_aa: CASRPTGNEQFF; cdr3_nt: TGTGCCAGCAGGCCTACAGGGAATGAGCAGTTCTTC
clone_size: many; cdr3_length: 13; v_call: TRBV7-2; j_call: TRBJ1-1; d_call: NA; cdr3_aa: CASSSGLRTEAFF; cdr3_nt: TGTGCCAGCAGCTCGGGTTTGAGAACTGAAGCTTTCTTT
clone_size: NA; cdr3_length: 13; v_call: TRBV10-3; j_call: TRBJ2-1; d_call: TRBD2; cdr3_aa: CAISWTSDNEQFF; cdr3_nt: TGTGCCATCAGCTGGACTAGCGACAATGAGCAGTTCTTC
clone_size: many; cdr3_length: 17; v_call: TRBV18; j_call: TRBJ1-2; d_call: NA; cdr3_aa: CASSRTPGHRDSYGYTF; cdr3_nt: TGTGCCAGCTCACGAACTCCGGGACACCGGGATTCCTATGGCTACACCTTC
clone_size: many; cdr3_length: 13; v_call: TRBV15; j_call: TRBJ2-3; d_call: NA; cdr3_aa: CATSRDLGDTQYF; cdr3_nt: TGTGCCACCAGCAGAGATCTGGGTGATACGCAGTATTTT
clone_size: many; cdr3_length: 16; v_call: TRBV7-9; j_call: TRBJ2-4; d_call: NA; cdr3_aa: CASSLGLNLDKNIQYF; cdr3_nt: TGTGCCAGCAGCTTGGGCCTCAACCTGGACAAAAACATTCAGTACTTC
clone_size: many; cdr3_length: 10; v_call: TRBV29-1; j_call: TRBJ2-3; d_call: NA; cdr3_aa: CSVEARFQYF; cdr3_nt: TGCAGCGTTGAGGCCCGATTCCAGTATTTT
clone_size: NA; cdr3_length: 15; v_call: TRBV29-1; j_call: TRBJ2-5; d_call: TRBD2; cdr3_aa: CSARRDSSGGETQYF; cdr3_nt: TGCAGCGCGAGGAGGGATTCTAGCGGGGGAGAGACCCAGTACTTC
clone_size: few; cdr3_length: 14; v_call: TRBV7-3; j_call: TRBJ2-7; d_call: NA; cdr3_aa: CASSLDGGAYEQYF; cdr3_nt: TGTGCCAGCAGCTTAGACGGCGGAGCCTACGAGCAGTACTTC
clone_size: once; cdr3_length: 16; v_call: TRBV5-4; j_call: TRBJ2-1; d_call: TRBD1; cdr3_aa: CASSATGQGRDNEQFF; cdr3_nt: TGTGCCAGCAGCGCCACCGGACAGGGGCGCGACAATGAGCAGTTCTTC
clone_size: NA; cdr3_length: 14; v_call: TRBV7-2; j_call: TRBJ1-2; d_call: TRBD1; cdr3_aa: CASSYQTGDYGYTF; cdr3_nt: TGTGCCAGCAGCTACCAGACAGGGGACTATGGCTACACCTTC
clone_size: many; cdr3_length: 19; v_call: TRBV6-6; j_call: TRBJ2-4; d_call: NA; cdr3_aa: CASSFPRSGADLAKNIQYF; cdr3_nt: TGTGCCAGCAGTTTCCCCCGCAGCGGAGCAGACCTAGCCAAAAACATTCAGTACTTC
clone_size: few; cdr3_length: 13; v_call: TRBV27; j_call: TRBJ2-7; d_call: NA; cdr3_aa: CASSRLYTYEQYF; cdr3_nt: TGTGCCAGCAGTCGCCTTTACACCTACGAGCAGTACTTC
clone_size: NA; cdr3_length: 14; v_call: TRBV27; j_call: TRBJ2-5; d_call: NA; cdr3_aa: CASSEQPPRETQYF; cdr3_nt: TGTGCCAGCAGTGAGCAGCCCCCCCGGGAGACCCAGTACTTC
clone_size: many; cdr3_length: 17; v_call: TRBV15; j_call: TRBJ2-5; d_call: NA; cdr3_aa: CATSRDRAGGGGETQYF; cdr3_nt: TGTGCCACCAGCAGAGATAGGGCCGGGGGCGGAGGAGAGACCCAGTACTTC
clone_size: few; cdr3_length: 13; v_call: TRBV20-1; j_call: TRBJ2-1; d_call: NA; cdr3_aa: CSARIPTYNEQFF; cdr3_nt: TGCAGTGCTAGAATTCCGACCTACAATGAGCAGTTCTTC
clone_size: few; cdr3_length: 15; v_call: TRBV7-6; j_call: TRBJ1-5; d_call: NA; cdr3_aa: CASKGPTNSNQPQHF; cdr3_nt: TGTGCCAGCAAGGGACCGACGAATAGCAATCAGCCCCAGCATTTT
clone_size: NA; cdr3_length: 16; v_call: TRBV5-1; j_call: TRBJ2-2; d_call: NA; cdr3_aa: CASSAGYQSGTGELFF; cdr3_nt: TGCGCCAGCAGCGCGGGCTACCAAAGCGGCACCGGGGAGCTGTTTTTT
clone_size: many; cdr3_length: 15; v_call: TRBV20-1; j_call: TRBJ2-6; d_call: NA; cdr3_aa: CSARLGLAGANVLTF; cdr3_nt: TGCAGTGCTAGATTGGGACTGGCTGGGGCCAACGTCCTGACTTTC